This T cell receptor beta chain was obtained from a study of blood T cell repertoires in COVID-19 (dated by TCRdb to the early 2020s). General notes on the study: Samples covering the acute and convalescent phases of COVID-19 were provided by collaborators in the United States, Italy and Spain. The repertoires were released in a freely available public database meant as a resource for research on the immune response to SARS-CoV-2. Where available, HLA class I and class II types were taken from metadata supplied by the sample provider and were not determined by assay-based typing. Nearly every sample came with metadata listing a de-identified subject ID, COVID-19 status, age in years and sex. The material from the prospective study consisted of cDNA or gDNA derived from T cells, B-cell-depleted T cells, or PBMCs. The dataset comprised deeply sampled blood TCRbeta repertoires from subjects exposed to, actively infected with, or recovered from COVID-19. The samples were drawn from two sources: the first 160 participants of the ongoing ImmuneRACE study, and over 950 subjects contributed by 6 global collaborators.

Comments on this clone: What this receptor recognizes is not known. No base-level quality is on record; no much larger clone is a single base apart.

TCRbeta CDR3 regions were amplified from genomic DNA by means of the immunoSEQ Assay, a bias-controlled multiplex PCR. The authors' pipeline ran thus. The number of nucleated cells in each sample was estimated from the amplification of reference gene primers within the assay. To quantify the absolute abundance of each unique TCRbeta CDR3 rearrangement, sequence reads were collapsed and filtered. For each sample, productive Simpson clonality was calculated by taking the square root of Simpson's diversity index across productive rearrangements. TCRdb took this table from immuneACCESS and kept in-frame rearrangements with V and J called. Such tables lack part of the clones; where checked against another copy, unresolved V genes explain under half of the gap, and the rest is unexplained. V and J calls and clone size follow that table, whereas D and trimming were derived from the DNA. The sample data list 90,000 to 120,000 clones, and roughly nine tenths of these were observed just once. About 30% of the sample is in the top ten clones.

General conclusions and limits of the study: The amount of clinical and demographic metadata varied by source and participant and was provided uncurated.

The collaborating institutions used their own protocols to collect whole blood in K2EDTA tubes. For TCRbeta analysis, collaborator samples were shipped as frozen whole blood, as isolated PBMCs, or as DNA extracted from either sample type. From the germline V gene, CDR1 is SGHTA and CDR2 is FQGTGA. V ends up 3 bases short and J 0 bases short, with an unmatched junction base count of 5. The CDR3 goes from the cysteine to the phenylalanine over 16 residues. Just CDR3 DNA is preserved here, 48 bases in frame from base 1. This sequence was found in a woman older than 75 with acute or convalescent COVID-19. The specimen was peripheral blood. The chain uses TRBV7-3 and TRBJ2-1, and 7 bases in between align with TRBD2. The bases read TGTGCCAGCAGCTTTTGGGGCGGGAGCTCCTACAATGAGCAGTTCTTC. It encodes CASSFWGGSSYNEQFF.